The count of the clone carrying this T cell receptor beta chain is one. These data belong to a study of OX40 agonist ivuxolimab in advanced cancers. Produced via immunoSEQ multiplex PCR; TCRdb's table is partial and in-frame only. The sample has tens of thousands of clones, roughly nine tenths seen once. CDR3 length: 16 residues. The V gene's germline CDR1 is WNHNN and CDR2 SYGVQD (reference sequence). V dropped 0 bases and J dropped 2 bases, with 11 bases sitting between them. Baseline was the first blood sampling point, followed by cycle 4 day 1 and cycle 7 day 1. This chain joins TRBV10-1 and TRBJ2-1, with D possibly called TRBD1 or TRBD2 (6 bases each). This specimen was CD4+ or CD8+ T cells sorted from blood, taken in a trial of the OX40 agonist ivuxolimab. This TCR was sampled from an adult with an advanced solid tumor such as melanoma, head and neck, liver or kidney cancer. The CDR3 DNA reads TGCGCCAGCAGTGAGTCCGGGGGCAGGACCTACAATGAGCAGTTCTTC. Protein sequence: CASSESGGRTYNEQFF.